These 20 T cell receptor beta chains came from one sample sequenced in a study of shared clonotypes between healthy human individuals. Profiled with immunoSEQ multiplex PCR; TCRdb holds only in-frame clones, not every one. The table lists nearly 2 million clones, roughly 95% of them singletons. CD45RO-negative, CCR7-selected cells formed the naive CD8 fraction, which excluded terminally differentiated effector memory CD45RA+ cells. Material for sequencing was naive CD8+ T cells sorted from blood. The receptor set was obtained from a man younger than 30 in good health.

The rearrangement joins TRBV7-6 to TRBJ2-2, with D unclear. This CDR3 spans 14 amino acids. Per the germline V gene, CDR1 is SGHVS and CDR2 is FNYEAQ. V lost 1 base and J 0 bases, leaving 3 bases between the germline ends. The CDR3 here is CASSLVANTGELFF. The CDR3 bases are TGTGCCAGCAGCTTAGTTGCGAACACCGGGGAGCTGTTTTTT.

Regarding this clone: Other DNA sequences in this specimen translate into the identical CDR3. The V and J genes are TRBV11-2 and TRBJ2-3; no reliable D call. The CDR3 extends over 13 amino acids. Germline V lookup: CDR1 SGHAT, CDR2 FQNNGV. Trimming stripped 5 bases from V and 2 bases from J, with 8 bases between. CDR3 coding DNA: TGTGCCAGCAGCCTCGGACCCACAGATACGCAGTATTTT. Translation: CASSLGPTDTQYF.

J is TRBJ2-7 and V is TRBV30, with TRBD1 matching over 8 bases. V was pared by 3 bases and J by 4 bases, with 11 bases of the junction left unmatched. CDR1 is GTSNPN and CDR2 is SVGIG in the germline V gene (reference sequence). This CDR3 contains 15 residues. The CDR3 coding sequence is TGTGCCTGGAGGACCCCGGACAGGGCGGGGTACGAGCAGTACTTC. Its translation is CAWRTPDRAGYEQYF.

The chain recombines TRBV10-2 with TRBJ2-7; TRBD2 aligns across 9 bases. V dropped 5 bases and J dropped 1; count of bases not matched to a gene: 6. Germline CDR1 reads WSHSY; CDR2 reads SAAADI. CDR3 size: 15 residues. CDR3 sequence reads: CASSPPREGSYEQYF. The CDR3 bases are TGCGCCAGCAGTCCTCCGCGGGAGGGTTCCTACGAGCAGTACTTC.

A remark on this clone: At the DNA level, this CDR3 is encoded by other sequences in the same sample as well. This chain connects TRBV6-5 to TRBJ1-1; D gene unclear. The length of the CDR3 is 13 residues. Germline V gene lookup returns CDR1 MNHEY and CDR2 SVGAGI. The V gene lost 2 bases and the J gene lost 2 bases, with 6 bases spanning the gap. In DNA, the CDR3 is TGTGCCAGCAGTTACCGGGCCAACACTGAAGCTTTCTTT. This sequence encodes CASSYRANTEAFF.

Of note for this clone: At one end, the junction sequence differs from germline, possibly due to a read error. This sequence joins TRBV7-6 and TRBJ2-3; a weak D match, TRBD2 (5 bases). CDR1 SGHVS and CDR2 FNYEAQ come from the germline V gene. The length of the CDR3 is 14 residues. DNA for the CDR3: TGTGCCAGCAGCTTTGGGCCTAGCACCGATACGCAGTATTTT. Residues: CASSFGPSTDTQYF.

As concerns this clone: At one end the junction does not follow the germline gene, possibly because of a read error. J is TRBJ2-1 and V is TRBV7-7; D not resolved. Looked up from germline, CDR1 is SSHAT and CDR2 is FNYEAQ (reference sequence). The CDR3 totals 13 residues. The CDR3: CASSLTGSFEQFF. CDR3 nucleotide sequence: TGTGCTAGCAGTTTAACCGGGTCCTTTGAGCAGTTCTTC.

The V call is TRBV4-1, the J call TRBJ2-7; no clear D gene. The germline CDR1 and CDR2 sequences are MGHRA and YSYEKL. The CDR3 is made up of 15 amino acids. The ends were cut back, 1 base at V and 2 bases at J, with 12 bases in the middle. This chain's CDR3 is CASSQVSTATYEQYF. The CDR3 DNA is TGCGCCAGCAGCCAAGTAAGTACAGCTACCTACGAGCAGTACTTC.

The V gene is TRBV18, the J gene TRBJ2-7, with D perhaps being TRBD1 or TRBD2 (5 bases each). This CDR3 has 13 residues. The V gene's germline CDR1 is KGHSH and CDR2 LQKENI. Trimming shortened V by 4 bases and J by 5 bases, and 12 bases separated the two germline ends. Here the CDR3 DNA reads TGTGCCAGCTCACTAGTCAGGGACCACGAGCAGTACTTC. As protein: CASSLVRDHEQYF.

V is TRBV5-1 and J is TRBJ2-3, with 8 bases matching TRBD2. Germline assignment: CDR1 SGHRS and CDR2 YFSETQ. The CDR3 totals 16 residues. J gave up 4 bases and V 1 base, and 8 bases lay outside the gene matches. The CDR3 DNA follows: TGCGCCAGCAGCTTGTGGTACCCGGGGGGGGCAGATACGCAGTATTTT. Protein: CASSLWYPGGADTQYF.

Regarding this clone: In the same sample, other DNA sequences code for this CDR3. J is TRBJ1-5 and V is TRBV6-5; D uncertain. The germline V gene encodes CDR1 MNHEY and CDR2 SVGAGI. The length of the CDR3 is 13 residues. V lost 4 bases to trimming and J lost 0 bases, with 4 bases between them. CDR3 sequence reads: CASSSDSNQPQHF. CDR3 DNA sequence: TGTGCCAGCAGTTCCGATAGCAATCAGCCCCAGCATTTT.

With regard to this clone: This sample includes further DNA sequences coding for the same CDR3. The chain uses TRBV6-6 and TRBJ2-7; D not certain. CDR1 and CDR2 (germline): MNHNY, SVGAGI (reference sequence). This CDR3 comprises 13 residues. With 0 bases removed from V and 1 base from J, the gap between germline ends came to 4 bases. DNA for the CDR3: TGTGCCAGCAGTTACTCCCCTTCCTACGAGCAGTACTTC. This gives the protein CASSYSPSYEQYF.

This clone showed up just a few times. Other DNA sequences in this sample translate to the same CDR3. The V gene is TRBV11-3, the J gene TRBJ2-7; tentatively, D is TRBD1 (6 bases). The CDR3 runs 13 residues. Trimming removed 3 bases at V and 3 bases at J, with 9 bases between. Germline lookup yields CDR1 SGHNT and CDR2 YENEEA. CDR3 DNA sequence: TGTGCCAGCAGCTTGGGCAGGGGCTACGAGCAGTACTTC. It encodes CASSLGRGYEQYF.

This rearrangement joins TRBV27 to TRBJ2-7, with TRBD2 matching over 14 bases. CDR1 is MNHEY, CDR2 SMNVEV, per germline (reference sequence). After removal of 3 bases from V and 5 bases from J, the junction contained 9 bases not matched to a gene. The CDR3 covers 17 residues. The CDR3: CASSFGWTSGRYDEQYF. CDR3 in DNA: TGTGCCAGCAGTTTTGGCTGGACTAGCGGGAGGTACGACGAGCAGTACTTC.

The genes are TRBV13 and TRBJ2-5; D ambiguous. The V and J ends lost 4 bases and 4 bases respectively, with 16 bases between them. Germline V gene sequence: CDR1 PRHDT, CDR2 FYEKMQ (reference sequence). This CDR3 spans 15 amino acids. The CDR3 loop is CASSSVGFGGETQYF. CDR3 DNA sequence: TGTGCCAGCAGCTCCGTGGGGTTTGGCGGAGAGACCCAGTACTTC.

V is TRBV2 and J is TRBJ2-7, with 9 bases lining up with TRBD1. Trimming cost V 1 base and J 4 bases; bases outside gene matches: 5. Germline V gene lookup returns CDR1 SNHLY and CDR2 FYNNEI. This CDR3 comprises 15 residues. The CDR3 bases are TGTGCCAGCAGTGAAGGGACAGGGGCTCTTTACGAGCAGTACTTC. Encoded protein: CASSEGTGALYEQYF.

The V and J genes are TRBV4-3 and TRBJ1-1, with D maybe TRBD1 (5 bases). This CDR3 is built from 17 residues. Germline V gene lookup returns CDR1 LGHNA and CDR2 YSLEER. Trimming shortened V by 0 bases and J by 0 bases, and 14 bases separated the two germline ends. The CDR3 is CASSQDRVGVLNTEAFF. DNA for the CDR3: TGCGCCAGCAGCCAAGATCGTGTGGGGGTCTTGAACACTGAAGCTTTCTTT.

This chain's CDR3 is CASSQTGGYSNQPQHF. The CDR3 DNA reads TGTGCCAGCTCACAGACCGGGGGGTATAGCAATCAGCCCCAGCATTTT. The rearrangement links TRBV18 to TRBJ1-5; tentative D call: TRBD1 (5 bases). From germline, CDR1 is KGHSH and CDR2 LQKENI. The CDR3 is 16 amino acids. V was pared by 4 bases and J by 0 bases, with 13 bases between.

The rearrangement joins TRBV29-1 to TRBJ2-2; TRBD1 is a possible D gene (6 bases). V was shortened by 3 bases and J by 6 bases, with 23 bases between the two germline ends. There are 17 residues in the CDR3. CDR1 is SQVTM and CDR2 is ANQGSEA in the germline V gene. In DNA form, the CDR3 reads TGCAGCGTTGAGACGGGCGTAACAGGGACCCTTGCCGGGGAGCTGTTTTTT. The encoded protein is CSVETGVTGTLAGELFF.

CDR3 protein: CSVHWGGLADEQFF. The DNA for the CDR3 is TGCAGCGTTCACTGGGGGGGACTAGCCGATGAGCAGTTCTTC. The chain couples TRBV29-1 to TRBJ2-1; 9 nucleotides line up with TRBD2. Trimming at V came to 5 bases and at J to 8 bases, leaving 10 bases not matched to a gene. The CDR3 totals 14 residues. Germline values: CDR1 SQVTM, CDR2 ANQGSEA.